The source of this T cell receptor (beta chain) is a study of T cell repertoires in cytomegalovirus infection (dated by TCRdb to the late 2010s). Study-level background: Donor HLA type was relevant to the analysis, as public TCR beta signatures indicated carriage of CMV infection together with the matching HLA type.

What the authors observed across the whole study: In both this cohort and an independent cohort of 350 or so donors, the cumulative frequency of public TCR beta family members distinguished carriers of CMV infection plus the relevant HLA type. In the ex vivo response, HLA-C-restricted CMV-specific TCR beta clonotypes were dominant, and in two of eight donors the single most frequent clonotype came from this HLA-C-restricted group.

This clonotype was counted many times. The antigen it binds to is not known. No quality values exist for individual bases; no much larger clone is one base distant. Taken from the germline V gene (reference sequence), the CDR1 and CDR2 loops are LNHDA and SQIVND. Measured from the cysteine to the phenylalanine, the CDR3 is 13 residues long. The sequence is cut down to CDR3 DNA, 39 bases in frame from base 1. The V end loses 9 bases and the J end loses 4 bases, and a stretch of 15 bases separates them. Sequencer: Illumina HiSeq 1500. In TCRdb, the public reads were trimmed at Q25 with fastp and aligned with MiXCR, with productive beta chains retained. When rows share a CDR3 protein, they turn into one entry using the most common DNA and genes. The sample profile shows hundreds of thousands of distinct CDR3 sequences; 15% to 20% of them were found once. Of the sample, around 12% falls within the top ten clones.

This TCR came from a human donor in good health (CMV status not recorded). Some clones in this sample may be carry-over from other donors' samples. The chain is made from TRBV19 and TRBJ1-1; a weak D assignment points to TRBD1 (5 bases agree). Sequenced input: PBMCs. The CDR3 loop reads CASQKEGFTEAFF. The sequenced DNA: TGTGCCAGCCAAAAGGAGGGGTTCACTGAAGCTTTCTTT. The CDR3 plus the reference TRBV19 and TRBJ1-1 genes for the other parts give the full variable domain: DGGITQSPKYLFRKEGQNVTLSCEQNLNHDAMYWYRQDPGQGLRLIYYSQIVNDFQKGDIAEGYSVSREKKESFPLTVTSAQKNPTAFYLCASQKEGFTEAFFGQGTRLTVV.